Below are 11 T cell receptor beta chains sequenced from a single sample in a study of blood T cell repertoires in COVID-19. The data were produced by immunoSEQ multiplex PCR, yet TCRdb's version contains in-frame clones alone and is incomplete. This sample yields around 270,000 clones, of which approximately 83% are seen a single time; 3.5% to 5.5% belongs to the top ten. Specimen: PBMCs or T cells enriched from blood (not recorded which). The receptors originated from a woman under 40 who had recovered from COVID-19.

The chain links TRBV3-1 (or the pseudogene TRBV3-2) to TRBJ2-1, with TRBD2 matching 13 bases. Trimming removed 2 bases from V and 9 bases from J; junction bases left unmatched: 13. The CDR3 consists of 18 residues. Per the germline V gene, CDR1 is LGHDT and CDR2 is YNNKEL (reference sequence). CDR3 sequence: CASSQLALLAGGPSEQFF. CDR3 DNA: TGTGCCAGCAGCCAACTCGCCCTACTAGCGGGAGGGCCCAGTGAGCAGTTCTTC.

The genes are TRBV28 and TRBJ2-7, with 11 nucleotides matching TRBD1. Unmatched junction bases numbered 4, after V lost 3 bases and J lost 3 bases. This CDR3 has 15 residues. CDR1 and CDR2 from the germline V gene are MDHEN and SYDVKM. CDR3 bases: TGTGCCAGCAGTTTGTCCGGGACAGGGGGCTACGAGCAGTACTTC. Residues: CASSLSGTGGYEQYF.

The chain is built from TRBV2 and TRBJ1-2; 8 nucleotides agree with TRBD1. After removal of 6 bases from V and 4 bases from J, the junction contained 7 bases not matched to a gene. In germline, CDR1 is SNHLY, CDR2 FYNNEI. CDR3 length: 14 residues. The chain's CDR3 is CASRGGQASYGYTF. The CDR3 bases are TGTGCCAGCAGGGGGGGACAGGCAAGCTATGGCTACACCTTC.

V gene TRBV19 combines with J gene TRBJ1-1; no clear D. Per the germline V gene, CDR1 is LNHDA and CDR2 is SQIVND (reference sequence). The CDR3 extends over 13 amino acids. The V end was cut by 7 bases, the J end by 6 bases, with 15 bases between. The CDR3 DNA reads TGTGCCAGTACCCCGGCCGCGGGAGCTGAAGCTTTCTTT. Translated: CASTPAAGAEAFF.

The CDR3 bases are TGCGCCAGCAGCAGAACTGGACAGGGGGGAACCGGGGAGCTGTTTTTT. Amino acids: CASSRTGQGGTGELFF. The chain links TRBV5-1 to TRBJ2-2; 10 bases are shared with TRBD1. The germline gives CDR1 SGHRS, CDR2 YFSETQ. Trimming at V came to 4 bases and at J to 5 bases, leaving 8 bases not matched to a gene. The CDR3 has 16 amino acids.

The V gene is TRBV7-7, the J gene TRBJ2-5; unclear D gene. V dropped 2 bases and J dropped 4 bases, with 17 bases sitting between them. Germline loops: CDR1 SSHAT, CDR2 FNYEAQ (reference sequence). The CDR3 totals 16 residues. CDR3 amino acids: CASSLIGSGSLETQYF. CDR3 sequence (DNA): TGTGCCAGCAGCTTAATTGGATCCGGGTCATTAGAGACCCAGTACTTC. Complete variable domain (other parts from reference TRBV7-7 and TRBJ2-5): GAGVSQSPRYKVTKRGQDVTLRCDPISSHATLYWYQQALGQGPEFLTYFNYEAQPDKSGLPSDRFSAERPEGSISTLTIQRTEQRDSAMYRCASSLIGSGSLETQYFGPGTRLLVL.

CDR3 bases: TGTGCCAGCAGTTCACTTAGCGGGATGAGTTACGAGCAGTACTTC. Translating gives CASSSLSGMSYEQYF. This sequence joins TRBV27 and TRBJ2-7; TRBD2 matches at 8 bases. In germline, CDR1 is MNHEY, CDR2 SMNVEV (reference sequence). Trimming took 4 bases from V and 4 from J; bases not matched to a gene: 9. This CDR3 spans 15 amino acids.

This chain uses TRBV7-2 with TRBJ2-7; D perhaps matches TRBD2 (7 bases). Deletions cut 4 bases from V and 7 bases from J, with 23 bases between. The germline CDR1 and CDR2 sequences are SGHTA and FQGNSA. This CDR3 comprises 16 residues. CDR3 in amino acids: CASSSEGGAKGWEQYF. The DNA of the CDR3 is TGTGCCAGCAGCTCGGAGGGGGGGGCAAAGGGTTGGGAGCAGTACTTC. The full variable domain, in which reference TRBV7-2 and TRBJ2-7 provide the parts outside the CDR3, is GAGVSQSPSNKVTEKGKDVELRCDPISGHTALYWYRQSLGQGLEFLIYFQGNSAPDKSGLPSDRFSAERTGGSVSTLTIQRTQQEDSAVYLCASSSEGGAKGWEQYFGPGTRLTVT.

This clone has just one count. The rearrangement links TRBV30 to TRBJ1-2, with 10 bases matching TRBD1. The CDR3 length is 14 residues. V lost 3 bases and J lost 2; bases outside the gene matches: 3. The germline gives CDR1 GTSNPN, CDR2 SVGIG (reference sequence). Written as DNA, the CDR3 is TGTGCCTGGAGCCCGGGACAGGGGAACTATGGCTACACCTTC. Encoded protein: CAWSPGQGNYGYTF.

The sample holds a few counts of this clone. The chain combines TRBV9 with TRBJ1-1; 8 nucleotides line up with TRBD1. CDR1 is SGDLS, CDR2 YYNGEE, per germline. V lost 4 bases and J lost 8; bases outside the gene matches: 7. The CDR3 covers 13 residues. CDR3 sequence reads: CASSNRQGQEAFF. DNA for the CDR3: TGTGCCAGCAGCAATAGACAGGGGCAGGAAGCTTTCTTT.

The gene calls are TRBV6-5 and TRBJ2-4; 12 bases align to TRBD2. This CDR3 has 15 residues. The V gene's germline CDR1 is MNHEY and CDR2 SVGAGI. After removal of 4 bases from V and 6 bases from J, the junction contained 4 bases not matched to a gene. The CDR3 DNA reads TGTGCCAGCAGTTGGTCGACTAGCGGGAGAAACATTCAGTACTTC. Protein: CASSWSTSGRNIQYF.